A selection of T cell receptor beta chains follows, all from one sample in a study of STAT5B mutations in CD4+ large granular lymphocyte leukemia. Here immunoSEQ multiplex PCR was the method, and the copy in TCRdb shows in-frame clones only, minus some. Here the sample spans about 46,000 clones, approximately 83% being singletons. The sample taken for sequencing was CD4+ T cells from blood buffy coats. The receptors come from a human donor in good health. The CDR3 runs from the conserved cysteine through the conserved F or W. A D gene is named only where the DNA matches it firmly. Part of the rows lack a size; the others show once, few, many or a class for expanded clones.

j_gene,d_gene,abundance,len,v_gene,CDR3nt,CDR3aa
TRBJ2-3,.,.,13,TRBV5-6,TGTGCCAGCAGCTGGCAGAGAGGGGATACGCAGTATTTT,CASSWQRGDTQYF
TRBJ1-1,.,.,11,TRBV10-1,TGCGCCAGCAGTGGATATTCGGAAGCTTTCTTT,CASSGYSEAFF
TRBJ1-6,.,.,13,TRBV12-5,TGTGCTAGTGGTTTGAGTGGGGATTCACCCCTCCACTTT,CASGLSGDSPLHF
TRBJ2-1,.,.,21,TRBV21-1,TGTGCCAGCAGCAAAGGCTCCTTTGTAATCGCGGGAGAGAGCTCCTACAATGAGCAGTTCTTC,CASSKGSFVIAGESSYNEQFF
TRBJ1-2,.,.,13,TRBV28,TGTGCCAGCAGTTTGGTGACGGGCGAAGGCTACACCTTC,CASSLVTGEGYTF
TRBJ1-4,.,.,15,TRBV19,TGTGCCAGTACTCCCCTGACAGGCGGAAATGAAAAACTGTTTTTT,CASTPLTGGNEKLFF
TRBJ1-5,TRBD1,.,15,TRBV6-6,TGTGCCAGCAGTTACGTTACAGGGGGTGGTCAGCCCCAGCATTTT,CASSYVTGGGQPQHF
TRBJ2-5,.,.,17,TRBV7-6,TGTGCCAGCAGCTTAAGAGGTCGGTCGTGGGTACAAGAGACCCAGTACTTC,CASSLRGRSWVQETQYF
TRBJ1-3,.,once,14,TRBV7-6,TGTGCCAGCAGCGCAACCACAACGGGAAACACCATATATTTT,CASSATTTGNTIYF
TRBJ2-2,TRBD2,.,15,TRBV4-1,TGCGCCAGCAGCCCGGAGGCTAGCGGGAGTCGGGAGCTGTTTTTT,CASSPEASGSRELFF
TRBJ2-1,.,.,11,TRBV29-1,TGCAGCGCCGGACAGCGCAATGAGCAGTTCTTC,CSAGQRNEQFF
TRBJ1-6,.,.,15,TRBV7-3,TGTGCCAGCAGCTTATTTGCGACAGAGAATTCACCCCTCCACTTT,CASSLFATENSPLHF
TRBJ2-7,.,.,14,TRBV19,TGTGCCAGTAGTATTCTCGGGAGAAACCACGAGCAGTACTTC,CASSILGRNHEQYF
TRBJ1-2,TRBD1,.,17,TRBV18,TGTGCCAGCTCACCACCCGGGACAGGGAAGGCGGACTATGGCTACACCTTC,CASSPPGTGKADYGYTF
TRBJ2-2,.,.,14,TRBV19,TGTGCCAGTACAAGACAGGGAGGCACCGGGGAGCTGTTTTTT,CASTRQGGTGELFF
TRBJ2-7,TRBD1,once,14,TRBV27,TGTGCCAGCAGTTGGTGGGACAGTCCTACCGAGCAGTACTTC,CASSWWDSPTEQYF
TRBJ1-6,.,.,15,TRBV18,TGTGCCAGCTCACCACGGGACACTTCTACTGCACCCCTCCACTTT,CASSPRDTSTAPLHF
TRBJ1-5,TRBD1,.,15,TRBV5-3,TGTGCCAGAATCTGGACAGGGGGTATGATGCAGCCCCAGCATTTT,CARIWTGGMMQPQHF
TRBJ2-7,TRBD1,.,15,TRBV5-1,TGCGCCAGCAGCTTGGGACAGGGCTCCACCTACGAGCAGTACTTC,CASSLGQGSTYEQYF
TRBJ1-2,TRBD1,.,14,TRBV11-1,TGTGCCAGCAGCCTTCGTACCGGGACAGATGGCTACACCTTC,CASSLRTGTDGYTF
TRBJ2-7,.,.,11,TRBV2,TGTGCCAGCAGTGTGAATTACGAGCAGTACTTC,CASSVNYEQYF
TRBJ1-2,TRBD1,few,13,TRBV6-6,TGTGCCAGCAAGGGACAGGGAGGATATGGCTACACCTTC,CASKGQGGYGYTF
TRBJ2-7,TRBD1,few,15,TRBV11-2,TGTGCCAGCAGCTTGAGGGTACAGGGGGCCCACGAGCAGTACTTC,CASSLRVQGAHEQYF
TRBJ2-7,.,.,15,TRBV18,TGTGCCAGCTCACCACCCGTACTGGGGGGCTACGAGCAGTACTTC,CASSPPVLGGYEQYF
TRBJ2-7,.,.,13,TRBV6-5,TGTGCCAGCAGTTACTCGATGACTGCCGAGCAGTACTTC,CASSYSMTAEQYF